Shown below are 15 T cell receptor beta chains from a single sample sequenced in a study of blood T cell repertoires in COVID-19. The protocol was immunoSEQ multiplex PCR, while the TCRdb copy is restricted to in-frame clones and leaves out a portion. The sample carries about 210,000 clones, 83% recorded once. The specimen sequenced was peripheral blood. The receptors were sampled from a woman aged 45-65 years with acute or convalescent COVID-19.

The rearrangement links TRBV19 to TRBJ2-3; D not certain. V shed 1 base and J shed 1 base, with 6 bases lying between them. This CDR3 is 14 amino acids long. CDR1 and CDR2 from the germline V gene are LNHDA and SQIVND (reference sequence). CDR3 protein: CASSIGDGTDTQYF. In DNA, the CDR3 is TGTGCCAGTAGTATAGGAGATGGCACAGATACGCAGTATTTT. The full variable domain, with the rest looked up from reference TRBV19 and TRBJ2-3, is DGGITQSPKYLFRKEGQNVTLSCEQNLNHDAMYWYRQDPGQGLRLIYYSQIVNDFQKGDIAEGYSVSREKKESFPLTVTSAQKNPTAFYLCASSIGDGTDTQYFGPGTRLTVL.

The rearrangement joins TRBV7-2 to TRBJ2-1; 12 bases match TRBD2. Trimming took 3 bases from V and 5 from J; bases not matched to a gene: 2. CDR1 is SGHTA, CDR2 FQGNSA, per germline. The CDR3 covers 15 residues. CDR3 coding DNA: TGTGCCAGCAGCTTCCTAGCGGGAGGGCACAATGAGCAGTTCTTC. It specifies CASSFLAGGHNEQFF.

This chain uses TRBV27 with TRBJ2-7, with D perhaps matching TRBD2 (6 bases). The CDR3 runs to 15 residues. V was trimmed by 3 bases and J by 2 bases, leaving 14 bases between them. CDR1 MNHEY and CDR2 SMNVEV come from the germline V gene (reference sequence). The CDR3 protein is CASSFGAGPTYEQYF. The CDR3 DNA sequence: TGTGCCAGCAGTTTTGGGGCGGGACCCACCTACGAGCAGTACTTC.

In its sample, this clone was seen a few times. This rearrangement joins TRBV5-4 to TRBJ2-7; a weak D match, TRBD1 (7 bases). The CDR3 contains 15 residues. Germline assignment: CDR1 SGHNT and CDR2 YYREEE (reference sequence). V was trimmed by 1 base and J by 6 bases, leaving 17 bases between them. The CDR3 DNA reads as TGTGCCAGCAGCTTGTCAACAGGGGACTTGACCGAGCAGTACTTC. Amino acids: CASSLSTGDLTEQYF.

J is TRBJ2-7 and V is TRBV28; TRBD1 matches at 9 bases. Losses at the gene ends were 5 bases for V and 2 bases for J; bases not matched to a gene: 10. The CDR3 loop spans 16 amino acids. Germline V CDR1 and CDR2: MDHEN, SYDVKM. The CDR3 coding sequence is TGTGCCAGCAGTCTCCCCTCGGGACAGGGTCCCTACGAGCAGTACTTC. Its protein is CASSLPSGQGPYEQYF.

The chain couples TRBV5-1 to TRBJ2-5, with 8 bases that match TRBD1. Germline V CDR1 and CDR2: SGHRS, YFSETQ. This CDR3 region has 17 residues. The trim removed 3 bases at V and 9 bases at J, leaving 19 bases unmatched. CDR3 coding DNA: TGCGCCAGCAGCTCTCGACCAAGTGACAGGGGACCAGCGGCCCAGTACTTC. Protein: CASSSRPSDRGPAAQYF.

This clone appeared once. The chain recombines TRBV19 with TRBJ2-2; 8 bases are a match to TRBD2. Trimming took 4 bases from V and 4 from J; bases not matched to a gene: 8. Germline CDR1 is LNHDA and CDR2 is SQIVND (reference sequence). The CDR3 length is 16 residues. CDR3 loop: CASSTSGSLATGELFF. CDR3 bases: TGTGCCAGTAGTACGAGCGGGAGTCTTGCCACCGGGGAGCTGTTTTTT.

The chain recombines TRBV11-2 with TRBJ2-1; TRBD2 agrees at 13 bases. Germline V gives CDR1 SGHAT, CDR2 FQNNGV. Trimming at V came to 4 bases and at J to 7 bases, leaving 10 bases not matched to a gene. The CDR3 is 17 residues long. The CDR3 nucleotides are TGTGCCAGCAGCTCAACGACTAGCGGGAGGATGTGGAATGAGCAGTTCTTC. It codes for CASSSTTSGRMWNEQFF.

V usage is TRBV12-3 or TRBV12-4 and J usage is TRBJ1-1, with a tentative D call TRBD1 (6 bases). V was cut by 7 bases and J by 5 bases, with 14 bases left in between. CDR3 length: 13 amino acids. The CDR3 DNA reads TGTGCCAGCACCAAGGACAGAGGGACTGAAGCTTTCTTT. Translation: CASTKDRGTEAFF.

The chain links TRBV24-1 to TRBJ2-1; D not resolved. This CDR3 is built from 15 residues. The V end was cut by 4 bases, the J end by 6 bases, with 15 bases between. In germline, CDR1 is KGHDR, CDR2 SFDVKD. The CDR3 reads CATSDPQLAINEQFF. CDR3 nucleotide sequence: TGTGCCACCAGTGACCCCCAATTAGCAATCAATGAGCAGTTCTTC.

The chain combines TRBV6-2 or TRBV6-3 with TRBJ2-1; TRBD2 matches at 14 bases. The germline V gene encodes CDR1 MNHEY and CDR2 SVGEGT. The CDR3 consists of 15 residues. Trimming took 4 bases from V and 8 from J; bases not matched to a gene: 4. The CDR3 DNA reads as TGTGCCAGCAGTTTGGGACTAGCGGGAGTAGATGAGCAGTTCTTC. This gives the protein CASSLGLAGVDEQFF.

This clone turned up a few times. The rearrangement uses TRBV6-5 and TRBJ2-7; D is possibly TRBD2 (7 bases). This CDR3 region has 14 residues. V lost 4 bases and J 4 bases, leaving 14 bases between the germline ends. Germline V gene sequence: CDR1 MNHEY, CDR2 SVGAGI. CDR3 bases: TGTGCCAGCAGTTCCACTGGGGGGGCTTACGAGCAGTACTTC. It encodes CASSSTGGAYEQYF.

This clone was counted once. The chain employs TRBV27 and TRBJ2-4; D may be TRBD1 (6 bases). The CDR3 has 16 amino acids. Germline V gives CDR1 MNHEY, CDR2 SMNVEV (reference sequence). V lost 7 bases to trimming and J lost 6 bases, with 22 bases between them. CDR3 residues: CASTPGGGRGRNIQYF. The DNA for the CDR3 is TGTGCCAGCACCCCTGGGGGCGGCAGGGGCCGAAACATTCAGTACTTC.

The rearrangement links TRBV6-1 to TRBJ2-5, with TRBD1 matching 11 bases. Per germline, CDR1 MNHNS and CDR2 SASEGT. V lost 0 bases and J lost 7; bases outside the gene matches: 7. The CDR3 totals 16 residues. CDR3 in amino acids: CASSEAGQGVEGTQYF. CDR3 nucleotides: TGTGCCAGCAGTGAAGCGGGACAGGGGGTAGAGGGGACCCAGTACTTC.

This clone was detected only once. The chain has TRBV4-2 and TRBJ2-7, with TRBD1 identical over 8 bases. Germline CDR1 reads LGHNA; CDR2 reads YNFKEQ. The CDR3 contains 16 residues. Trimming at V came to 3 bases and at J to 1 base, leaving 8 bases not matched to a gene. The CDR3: CASSQGAGQVSYEQYF. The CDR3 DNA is TGTGCCAGCAGCCAGGGTGCGGGACAGGTATCCTACGAGCAGTACTTC.